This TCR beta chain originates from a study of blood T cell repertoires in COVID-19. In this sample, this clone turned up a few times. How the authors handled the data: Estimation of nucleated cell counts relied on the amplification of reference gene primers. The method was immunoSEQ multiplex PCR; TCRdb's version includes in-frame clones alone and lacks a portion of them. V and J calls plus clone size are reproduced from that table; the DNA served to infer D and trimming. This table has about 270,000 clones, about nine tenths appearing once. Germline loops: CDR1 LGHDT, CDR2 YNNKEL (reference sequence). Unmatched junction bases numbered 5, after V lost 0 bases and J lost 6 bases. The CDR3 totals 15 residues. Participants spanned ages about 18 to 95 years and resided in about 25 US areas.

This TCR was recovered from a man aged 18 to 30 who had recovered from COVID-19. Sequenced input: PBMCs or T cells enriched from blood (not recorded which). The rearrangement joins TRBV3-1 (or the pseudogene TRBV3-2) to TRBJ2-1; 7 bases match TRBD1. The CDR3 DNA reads TGTGCCAGCAGCCAAGATCCGACAGGGATCAATGAGCAGTTCTTC. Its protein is CASSQDPTGINEQFF.